This TCR beta chain was captured in a study of post-analysis software for immune sequencing data. Study-level results: TRBV5-6, TRBV5-1 and TRBV20-1 belonged to a set of roughly five TRBV segments that were more frequent in patients than controls.

The CDR3 loop spans 16 amino acids. V shed 5 bases and J shed 2 bases, with 16 bases lying between them. The germline gives CDR1 SEHNR, CDR2 FQNEAQ (reference sequence). The authors incorporated unique molecular identifiers into the TCR beta cDNA libraries. TCRdb called the PCR reads again in MiXCR, with one record for every CDR3 protein. The data hold some 370,000 distinct CDR3 sequences, with around 33% observed a single time. As to this clonotype: Its antigen is not identified.

Sequencing used blood. The receptor was isolated from a girl between 5 and 17 years old with multiple sclerosis. This chain connects TRBV7-9 to TRBJ1-3; D uncertain. The CDR3 spells CASSPTPLFAGNTIYF. The DNA for the CDR3 is TGTGCCAGCAGCCCAACCCCACTTTTTGCTGGAAACACCATATATTTT.